Presented here are 5 T cell receptor beta chains from one specimen sequenced in a study of T-cell reconstitution after alpha-beta-depleted transplantation in children. Unique molecular identifiers were incorporated when the TCRbeta library was constructed. One entry per CDR3 protein results from TCRdb running MiXCR on the PCR reads. The sample yields over 45,000 distinct CDR3 sequences, approximately 43% seen once. Sequenced material: PBMCs, mostly from graft donor cells, taken 360 days after TCRalphabeta/CD19-depleted stem cell transplant. These TCRs come from a male patient between 5 and 17 years old who had a stem cell transplant for acute lymphoblastic leukemia, so the T cells may come from the graft donor.

The chain has TRBV9 and TRBJ2-3, with TRBD2 matching 12 bases. Unmatched junction bases numbered 21, after V lost 2 bases and J lost 2 bases. The CDR3 covers 22 residues. Germline V gives CDR1 SGDLS, CDR2 YYNGEE. As DNA, the CDR3 is TGTGCCAGCAGCGTCACTAGCGGGGGGCCAATGAGTCGGGGAAGGAACACAGATACGCAGTATTTT. Its translation is CASSVTSGGPMSRGRNTDTQYF.

This clonotype was picked up a small number of times. CDR3 sequence: CASSYVLNQPQHF. DNA for the CDR3: TGTGCCAGCAGTTACGTACTTAATCAGCCCCAGCATTTT. The chain links TRBV6-2 or TRBV6-3 to TRBJ1-5; no reliable D call. The germline CDR1 and CDR2 sequences are MNHEY and SVGEGT. Trimming left V 2 bases short and J 4 bases short, with 6 bases between. The CDR3 runs to 13 residues.

The chain combines TRBV15 with TRBJ2-5; no reliable D call. This CDR3 has 14 residues. Per germline, CDR1 LNHNV and CDR2 YYDKDF (reference sequence). Trimming removed 0 bases at V and 2 bases at J, with 7 bases between. The CDR3 DNA is TGTGCCACCAGCAGAGATATCGGGCAAGAGACCCAGTACTTC. Its translation is CATSRDIGQETQYF.

This sequence joins TRBV20-1 and TRBJ2-1; 7 nucleotides match TRBD1. This CDR3 comprises 14 residues. From germline, CDR1 is DFQATT and CDR2 SNEGSKA (reference sequence). Trimming removed 4 bases from V and 4 bases from J; junction bases left unmatched: 7. This CDR3 reads CSANGGQQYNEQFF. The CDR3, as DNA: TGCAGTGCTAATGGGGGACAGCAATACAATGAGCAGTTCTTC.

The chain carries TRBV6-1 and TRBJ2-1; 7 positions agree with TRBD1. The CDR3 has 15 amino acids. From germline, CDR1 is MNHNS and CDR2 SASEGT. V lost 6 bases to trimming and J lost 0 bases; unmatched junction nucleotides: 5. This CDR3 is CASRDREISYNEQFF. The CDR3 DNA follows: TGTGCCAGCAGAGACAGGGAGATCTCCTACAATGAGCAGTTCTTC.